This is a list of T cell receptor beta chains from one sample in a study of T cell responses to AZD1222 COVID-19 vaccine. This table comes from immunoSEQ multiplex PCR, and its TCRdb copy is limited to in-frame clones, with some not included. The data contain roughly 130,000 clones, approximately 85% of them seen just once; the ten biggest clones take up around 20%. The source was peripheral blood, collected on day 0 of MenACWY control vaccination. The receptors stem from an adult in good health. Both conserved end residues are part of each CDR3.

length | J | V | CDR3
12 | TRBJ2-2 | TRBV6-5 | CASTRGSGELFF
13 | TRBJ2-2 | TRBV12-3/TRBV12-4 | CASSPRTTGELFF
18 | TRBJ1-4 | TRBV6-1 | CASSAEIGGLGTNEKLFF
13 | TRBJ2-7 | TRBV11-2 | CASSRGLSYEQYF
10 | TRBJ2-1 | TRBV27 | CARRYNEQFF
12 | TRBJ2-7 | TRBV30 | CAWTAGAHEQYF
14 | TRBJ1-1 | TRBV3-1/TRBV3-2 | CASSQGGLKTEAFF
16 | TRBJ1-4 | TRBV28 | CASSSQGRSTNEKLFF
15 | TRBJ2-7 | TRBV11-2 | CASSTNSLGSYEQYF
13 | TRBJ2-5 | TRBV7-9 | CASTPLGRETQYF
13 | TRBJ1-5 | TRBV24-1 | CATSDSLQGPQHF
13 | TRBJ2-7 | TRBV5-1 | CASSQAGGTQQYF
17 | TRBJ2-1 | TRBV21-1 | CASSTLVAGGPVYEQFF
13 | TRBJ2-1 | TRBV10-1 | CASSESEHNEQFF
16 | TRBJ2-2 | TRBV6-5 | CASSYITSENTGELFF
17 | TRBJ1-4 | TRBV5-1 | CASSSLGGKIPNEKLFF
13 | TRBJ2-5 | TRBV24-1 | CAVRRQGLETQYF
15 | TRBJ1-2 | TRBV7-3 | CASRGAEQILYGYTF
14 | TRBJ2-7 | TRBV4-2 | CASSQEVTNSEQYF
17 | TRBJ2-1 | TRBV29-1 | CSVENPGREVVYNEQFF
15 | TRBJ2-7 | TRBV7-3 | CASSLISGGKSEQYF
15 | TRBJ2-3 | TRBV19 | CASSRTSGSADTQYF
17 | TRBJ1-3 | TRBV5-1 | CASSLNRDGFGSNTIYF
14 | TRBJ2-3 | TRBV10-2 | CATSLTSSTDTQYF
17 | TRBJ1-5 | TRBV10-3 | CAISPTGLGGADQPQHF
12 | TRBJ2-6 | TRBV28 | CASSFGANVLTF
18 | TRBJ2-5 | TRBV6-2/TRBV6-3 | CASSYSKPGLAGRETQYF
14 | TRBJ1-2 | TRBV4-1 | CASSQVGGNYGYTF
13 | TRBJ2-1 | TRBV30 | CAWSRDRRAVQFF
13 | TRBJ1-2 | TRBV10-2 | CASSVYSYYGYTF
13 | TRBJ2-1 | TRBV12-3/TRBV12-4 | CASSFSDPPGGFF
16 | TRBJ1-4 | TRBV2 | CASSPVPPGGNEKLFF
14 | TRBJ2-5 | TRBV5-1 | CASSRGTFPETQYF
15 | TRBJ2-5 | TRBV7-8 | CASSSDWEREGTQYF
14 | TRBJ1-6 | TRBV4-1 | CASSTREGASPLHF
13 | TRBJ1-5 | TRBV5-1 | CASSLGSNQPQHF
17 | TRBJ2-7 | TRBV15 | CATSRDLGTSGSYEQYF
16 | TRBJ1-2 | TRBV7-7 | CASVKASTGGISGYTF